These 9 T cell receptor beta chains originate from one sample sequenced in a study of blood T cell repertoires in COVID-19 (dated by TCRdb to 2020 to 2022). Receptors were amplified or captured by the immunoSEQ multiplex PCR assay. TCRdb retrieved this table from immuneACCESS and kept in-frame rearrangements only. Not all clones are present; in checked studies, unresolved V genes account for under half, and no reason is known for the remainder. In this sample the table shows about 300,000 clones, around 90% of which occur a single time. 1% to 1.5% of the sample belongs to the ten largest clones. Sequencing was carried out using peripheral blood. These receptors were taken from a man between 65 and 85 years old with acute or convalescent COVID-19.

The chain links TRBV7-9 to TRBJ2-4, with a tentative D call TRBD1 (6 bases). Germline CDR1 reads SEHNR; CDR2 reads FQNEAQ (reference sequence). The V gene lost 1 base and the J gene lost 1 base, with 14 bases spanning the gap. This CDR3 contains 17 residues. Written as DNA, the CDR3 is TGTGCCAGCAGCTTAGATTCCGGGACACGGGCCAAAAACATTCAGTACTTC. This codes for CASSLDSGTRAKNIQYF.

CDR3 bases: TGCGCCAGCAGCGGACAGGGCACTGAAGCTTTCTTT. Amino acid sequence: CASSGQGTEAFF. The chain is built from TRBV5-1 and TRBJ1-1, with TRBD1 identical over 8 bases. From germline, CDR1 is SGHRS and CDR2 YFSETQ. Germline trimming cut 4 bases from V and 4 bases from J; bases unmatched to any gene: 0. The CDR3 has 12 amino acids.

V usage is TRBV11-2 and J usage is TRBJ2-7; perhaps TRBD2 as D (6 bases). V lost 5 bases and J lost 3, with 17 bases in between. CDR3 length equals 15 residues. Germline V lookup: CDR1 SGHAT, CDR2 FQNNGV. CDR3 sequence (DNA): TGTGCCAGCAGCGCCCCGGGACTCTTCTTCTACGAGCAGTACTTC. Its protein product is CASSAPGLFFYEQYF.

In its sample, this clone was seen a few times. The CDR3 spells CASRGTGGMVQYF. The CDR3 nucleotides are TGCGCCAGCAGAGGGACAGGGGGCATGGTGCAGTACTTC. The chain combines TRBV10-2 with TRBJ2-7; 12 positions agree with TRBD1. Looked up from germline, CDR1 is WSHSY and CDR2 is SAAADI. V trimming: 6 bases; J trimming: 9 bases; junction bases outside the gene matches: 6. The CDR3 length is 13 residues.

The chain links TRBV5-1 to TRBJ1-1; 9 bases map to TRBD1. Per the germline V gene, CDR1 is SGHRS and CDR2 is YFSETQ. V lost 8 bases and J lost 0; bases outside the gene matches: 8. The CDR3 is made up of 15 amino acids. CDR3 nucleotides: TGCGCCAGTTCCTCGACAGGGGGAATGAACACTGAAGCTTTCTTT. Its protein product is CASSSTGGMNTEAFF.

V gene TRBV7-9 combines with J gene TRBJ2-3, with 14 bases fitting TRBD2. V lost 0 bases, J lost 4 bases, and 0 bases stayed unmatched. The CDR3 is made up of 16 amino acids. Per germline, CDR1 SEHNR and CDR2 FQNEAQ (reference sequence). The DNA of the CDR3 is TGTGCCAGCAGCTTAGCGGGACTAGCGGGAGCAGATACGCAGTATTTT. The encoded protein is CASSLAGLAGADTQYF.

V gene TRBV19 combines with J gene TRBJ1-6; 7 bases agree with TRBD1. The CDR3 totals 15 residues. The J segment lost 7 bases and the V segment lost 1 base, leaving 4 bases of the junction unmatched. Looked up from germline, CDR1 is LNHDA and CDR2 is SQIVND (reference sequence). The CDR3 DNA sequence: TGTGCCAGTAGTATAGCAGACAGGGACAATTCACCCCTCCACTTT. It yields the protein CASSIADRDNSPLHF. Looking up the rest from reference TRBV19 and TRBJ1-6 gives the full variable domain: DGGITQSPKYLFRKEGQNVTLSCEQNLNHDAMYWYRQDPGQGLRLIYYSQIVNDFQKGDIAEGYSVSREKKESFPLTVTSAQKNPTAFYLCASSIADRDNSPLHFGNGTRLTVT.

The V gene is TRBV4-3, the J gene TRBJ2-5; D not resolved. Trimming pared 0 bases from V and 2 bases from J, leaving 4 bases between. CDR1 is LGHNA and CDR2 is YSLEER in the germline V gene. This CDR3 is built from 13 residues. The CDR3 coding sequence is TGCGCCAGCAGCCAAGACTATCAAGAGACCCAGTACTTC. The encoded protein is CASSQDYQETQYF.

This chain joins TRBV14 and TRBJ2-7, with 13 bases that match TRBD2. The CDR3 extends over 20 amino acids. V lost 4 bases and J lost 3; bases outside the gene matches: 18. Germline V CDR1 and CDR2: SGHDN, FVKESK. The CDR3 nucleotides are TGTGCCAGCAGCCCCTTAGCTATAGGACTAGCGGGGGAGCCTCGCTACGAGCAGTACTTC. It specifies CASSPLAIGLAGEPRYEQYF.